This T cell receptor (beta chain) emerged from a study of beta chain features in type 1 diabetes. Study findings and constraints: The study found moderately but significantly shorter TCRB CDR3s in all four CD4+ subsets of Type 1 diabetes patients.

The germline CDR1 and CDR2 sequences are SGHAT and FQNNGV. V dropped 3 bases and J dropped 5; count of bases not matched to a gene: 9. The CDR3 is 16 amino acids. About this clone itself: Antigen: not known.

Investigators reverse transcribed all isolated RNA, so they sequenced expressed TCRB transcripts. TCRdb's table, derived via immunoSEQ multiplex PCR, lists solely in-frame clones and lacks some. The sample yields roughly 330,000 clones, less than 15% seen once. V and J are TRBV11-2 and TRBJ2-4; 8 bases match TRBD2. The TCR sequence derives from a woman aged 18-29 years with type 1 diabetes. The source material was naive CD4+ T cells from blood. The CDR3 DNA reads TGTGCCAGCAGCTTGGGACCATTAGCGGGGCAAAACATTCAGTACTTC. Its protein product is CASSLGPLAGQNIQYF.